Following are 18 T cell receptor beta chains from one sample sequenced in a study of blood T cell repertoires in COVID-19. This table comes from immunoSEQ multiplex PCR, and its TCRdb copy is limited to in-frame clones, with some not included. The sample holds more than 100,000 clones, 80% to 85% seen once. What was sequenced was peripheral blood. All receptors come from a woman aged 60 to 75 with active or convalescent COVID-19.

The chain has TRBV24-1 and TRBJ2-3; 8 bases line up with TRBD1. This CDR3 comprises 16 residues. Germline CDR1 KGHDR, CDR2 SFDVKD. J gave up 4 bases and V 4 bases, and 9 bases lay outside the gene matches. The DNA for the CDR3 is TGTGCCACCAGTGACCCTGGGACAGGCCGCGCAGATACGCAGTATTTT. This codes for CATSDPGTGRADTQYF.

J is TRBJ1-5 and V is TRBV11-2; no clear D gene. The CDR3 length is 13 residues. V gave up 0 bases and J gave up 9 bases, with 9 bases separating them. CDR1 is SGHAT and CDR2 is FQNNGV in the germline V gene. CDR3 nucleotide sequence: TGTGCCAGCAGCTTAGATCTTTGGGCGCCCCAGCATTTT. Protein sequence: CASSLDLWAPQHF.

The genes are TRBV13 and TRBJ2-5; 11 bases align to TRBD2. Germline V gene sequence: CDR1 PRHDT, CDR2 FYEKMQ (reference sequence). Unmatched junction bases numbered 3, after V lost 4 bases and J lost 2 bases. The CDR3 has 15 residues. This chain's CDR3 is CASSSTSGTQETQYF. CDR3 DNA sequence: TGTGCCAGCAGCTCGACTAGCGGGACTCAAGAGACCCAGTACTTC.

The chain recombines TRBV10-3 with TRBJ2-7, with a possible D match to TRBD1 (6 bases). The CDR3 covers 15 residues. Trimming left V 10 bases short and J 4 bases short, with 23 bases between. The V gene's germline CDR1 is ENHRY and CDR2 SYGVKD. The DNA of the CDR3 is TGTGCCACCCGAGCCCCGACAGGAGAACAATACGAGCAGTACTTC. Amino acids: CATRAPTGEQYEQYF.

This clone was recorded once. The rearrangement links TRBV4-1 to TRBJ1-2; 10 bases fit TRBD1. Unmatched junction bases numbered 13, after V lost 5 bases and J lost 7 bases. CDR1 MGHRA and CDR2 YSYEKL come from the germline V gene. The CDR3 sequence is 16 residues long. CDR3 sequence (DNA): TGCGCCAGCAGCACACCGGGACAGGGGATAGCGGGTGGCTACACCTTC. Its protein is CASSTPGQGIAGGYTF.

The rearrangement uses TRBV4-1 and TRBJ1-1; D ambiguous. CDR1 and CDR2 (germline): MGHRA, YSYEKL. V gave up 3 bases and J gave up 1 base, with 18 bases separating them. CDR3 length: 17 amino acids. Here the CDR3 DNA reads TGCGCCAGCAGCCACTCCTTAGGACGGGGTTGGAACACTGAAGCTTTCTTT. The encoded protein is CASSHSLGRGWNTEAFF.

The chain joins TRBV19 to TRBJ1-1; TRBD1 matches 9 bases. V shed 3 bases, J shed 4 bases, and the junction held 9 bases outside the gene matches. Germline-derived CDR1 and CDR2 are LNHDA and SQIVND (reference sequence). The CDR3 consists of 16 residues. This chain's CDR3 is CASSIDAGTGFTEAFF. DNA of the CDR3: TGTGCCAGTAGTATCGACGCCGGGACAGGGTTCACTGAAGCTTTCTTT.

The chain uses TRBV5-5 and TRBJ2-7, with 8 bases matching TRBD2. The CDR3 consists of 13 residues. Germline V gene sequence: CDR1 SGHKS, CDR2 YYEKEE (reference sequence). With 4 bases clipped from V and 2 bases from J, the junction kept 2 bases outside the gene matches. The CDR3 loop is CASSATSAYEQYF. CDR3 DNA: TGTGCCAGCAGCGCGACTAGCGCCTACGAGCAGTACTTC.

V usage is TRBV19 and J usage is TRBJ1-3; 9 nucleotides match TRBD1. Germline V gene lookup returns CDR1 LNHDA and CDR2 SQIVND (reference sequence). V lost 5 bases to trimming and J lost 4 bases; unmatched junction nucleotides: 9. This CDR3 contains 16 residues. DNA of the CDR3: TGTGCCAGTAGTGCCCCGGGACAGGGTTCCGGAAACACCATATATTTT. Amino acid sequence: CASSAPGQGSGNTIYF.

The rearrangement uses TRBV7-9 and TRBJ2-1; 7 bases agree with TRBD2. Germline trimming cut 2 bases from V and 9 bases from J; bases unmatched to any gene: 16. The CDR3 sequence is 17 residues long. Germline assignment: CDR1 SEHNR and CDR2 FQNEAQ (reference sequence). The CDR3 bases are TGTGCCAGCAGCTTAAGCGGTTCGGTCGGGAGGCTCGGTGAGCAGTTCTTC. It encodes CASSLSGSVGRLGEQFF. Based on the CDR3 plus reference TRBV7-9 and TRBJ2-1, the full variable domain is DTGVSQNPRHKITKRGQNVTFRCDPISEHNRLYWYRQTLGQGPEFLTYFQNEAQLEKSRLLSDRFSAERPKGSFSTLEIQRTEQGDSAMYLCASSLSGSVGRLGEQFFGPGTRLTVL.

J is TRBJ2-2 and V is TRBV7-2; D remains ambiguous. The CDR3 covers 13 residues. Germline-derived CDR1 and CDR2 are SGHTA and FQGNSA. Trimming removed 6 bases at V and 4 bases at J, with 9 bases between. DNA of the CDR3: TGTGCCAGCAGAACCGCTAGCACCGGGGAGCTGTTTTTT. Its translation is CASRTASTGELFF.

J is TRBJ2-7 and V is TRBV27, with D possibly being TRBD2 (7 bases). V lost 1 base and J 4 bases, leaving 17 bases between the germline ends. The CDR3 consists of 16 residues. Looked up from germline, CDR1 is MNHEY and CDR2 is SMNVEV (reference sequence). The CDR3 nucleotides read TGTGCCAGCAGTTTATTTCGGGGGGCGAAAGGGTACGAGCAGTACTTC. This sequence encodes CASSLFRGAKGYEQYF.

The V gene is TRBV5-1, the J gene TRBJ2-1, with D possibly matching TRBD1 (5 bases). Trimming shortened V by 1 base and J by 7 bases, and 15 bases separated the two germline ends. The length of the CDR3 is 15 residues. Germline-derived CDR1 and CDR2 are SGHRS and YFSETQ. In nucleotides, the CDR3 is TGCGCCAGCAGCTTGAACAGGTTGGTCAAGAATGAGCAGTTCTTC. Amino acids: CASSLNRLVKNEQFF.

The J gene is TRBJ1-2, the V gene TRBV18; possible D gene TRBD1, 5 bases. This CDR3 contains 13 residues. Per the germline V gene, CDR1 is KGHSH and CDR2 is LQKENI. V was shortened by 6 bases and J by 4 bases, with 12 bases between the two germline ends. CDR3 DNA: TGTGCCAGCTCTCCGGGGGTTGGCTATGGCTACACCTTC. Its protein product is CASSPGVGYGYTF.

The rearrangement links TRBV29-1 to TRBJ1-2; D is perhaps TRBD1 (6 bases). CDR1 and CDR2 from the germline V gene are SQVTM and ANQGSEA. This CDR3 spans 13 amino acids. V lost 8 bases, J lost 1 base, and 14 bases lay in between. The CDR3 bases are TGCAGCATAACACAACAGGGTAACTATGGCTACACCTTC. Translating gives CSITQQGNYGYTF. The whole variable domain, filled in from reference TRBV29-1 and TRBJ1-2, reads SAVISQKPSRDICQRGTSLTIQCQVDSQVTMMFWYRQQPGQSLTLIATANQGSEATYESGFVIDKFPISRPNLTFSTLTVSNMSPEDSSIYLCSITQQGNYGYTFGSGTRLTVV.

The chain combines TRBV19 with TRBJ1-6; D is possibly TRBD1 (6 bases). Trimming shortened V by 3 bases and J by 7 bases, and 13 bases separated the two germline ends. The CDR3 is 15 residues long. The germline V gene encodes CDR1 LNHDA and CDR2 SQIVND (reference sequence). The CDR3 region has the DNA TGTGCCAGTAGTATCGGGCAGGGGATGAATTCACCCCTCCACTTT. It is translated as CASSIGQGMNSPLHF.

The J gene is TRBJ2-3, the V gene TRBV4-2, with 9 bases matching TRBD2. Germline V gene sequence: CDR1 LGHNA, CDR2 YNFKEQ. The CDR3 has 17 residues. Germline trimming cut 0 bases from V and 4 bases from J; bases unmatched to any gene: 8. CDR3 region: CASSQEGLALSADTQYF. The CDR3 DNA follows: TGTGCCAGCAGCCAAGAGGGACTAGCCCTGTCGGCAGATACGCAGTATTTT.

The gene calls are TRBV4-1 and TRBJ1-1; D is unclear. Germline CDR1 and CDR2: MGHRA and YSYEKL. The CDR3 is made up of 14 amino acids. Deletions cut 1 base from V and 1 base from J, with 7 bases between. CDR3 bases: TGCGCCAGCAGCCAAGGCAGGTGGAACACTGAAGCTTTCTTT. Translating it yields CASSQGRWNTEAFF.